This T cell receptor (beta chain) emerged from a study of T cells in Graves' hyperthyroidism and ophthalmopathy. The CDR3 regions of TCR beta were amplified from RNA transcripts. Researchers ran a first-round RT-PCR on the TCR CDR3 using the HTBI primer set. MiXCR was run by TCRdb on the multiplex PCR reads, yielding one entry per CDR3 protein. The repertoire holds around 400,000 distinct CDR3 sequences, with approximately 13% as singletons. Participants, patients aged 18 to 65, had newly diagnosed hyperthyroidism with a duration under 2 months. The sample holds many counts of this clonotype. Germline V lookup: CDR1 MDHEN, CDR2 SYDVKM. The CDR3 is made up of 14 amino acids. V lost 6 bases and J 1 base, leaving 13 bases between the germline ends.

This rearrangement joins TRBV28 to TRBJ2-7; no clear D gene. The receptor was isolated from a woman under 30 with Graves' hyperthyroidism. The sequenced sample was blood. CDR3 bases: TGTGCCAGCAGGGGCATGGCCATTTCCTACGAGCAGTACTTC. This encodes CASRGMAISYEQYF.